This is a list of T cell receptor beta chains from one sample in a study of CD8 T cells in Susac syndrome. TCRdb itself ran the immunoSEQ multiplex PCR reads through MiXCR, one entry per CDR3 protein. The table lists 170,000 or so distinct CDR3 sequences, approximately 95% of them singletons, with around 0.097% in the top ten. Sequenced input: CD4+ T cells from PBMCs. The receptors shown here come from a human donor with multiple sclerosis. CDR3s include the opening cysteine and the closing phenylalanine or tryptophan. D genes are given only for firm matches. Where a row states a size, it is once, few, many or the class of an expanded clone; other rows omit it.

TRBV12-3/TRBV12-4	.	.	TRBJ2-2	TGTGCCAGCAGGACCAGGTGGACCGGGGAGCTGTTTTTT	CASRTRWTGELFF
TRBV20-1	.	.	TRBJ2-5	TGCAGTGCTAGAGTCCGAGGGGACGGGACCCAGTACTTC	CSARVRGDGTQYF
TRBV6-6	.	.	TRBJ2-2	TGTGCCAGCAGTTACACACCCGAAGCCGGGGAGCTGTTTTTT	CASSYTPEAGELFF
TRBV4-3	.	.	TRBJ2-1	TGCGCCAGCAGCCGTGGCAGGGGAAATGAGCAGTTCTTC	CASSRGRGNEQFF
TRBV20-1	.	.	TRBJ2-2	TGCAGTGCTCTCGGACAGCACGGGGGCGGGGAGCTGTTTTTT	CSALGQHGGGELFF
TRBV24-1	.	TRBD2	TRBJ2-2	TGTGCCACCAGTGATCCTACTAGCGCGAACACCGGGGAGCTGTTTTTT	CATSDPTSANTGELFF
TRBV6-6	.	.	TRBJ2-7	TGTGCCAGCAGTTACTCGGCGGCGGAGCTAGCCTACGAGCAGTACTTC	CASSYSAAELAYEQYF
TRBV7-2	.	TRBD2	TRBJ2-1	TGTGCCAGCAGACTAGCGAGCTCCTACAATGAGCAGTTCTTC	CASRLASSYNEQFF
TRBV3-1	.	.	TRBJ2-1	TGTGCCAGCAGCCCGACCGGACCCCTCCAGTTCTTC	CASSPTGPLQFF
TRBV20-1	.	.	TRBJ1-2	TGCAGTGCTTGGACGGAGGGACCCCAAAATGGCTACACCTTC	CSAWTEGPQNGYTF
TRBV10-3	.	TRBD1	TRBJ2-6	TGTGCCATCAATCGGGACAGGGAAGGTTCTGGGGCCAACGTCCTGACTTTC	CAINRDREGSGANVLTF
TRBV20-1	.	.	TRBJ1-1	TGCAGTGCTAGAGATCAGGGAGCGGGCACTGAAGCTTTCTTT	CSARDQGAGTEAFF
TRBV28	.	.	TRBJ1-5	TGTGCCAGCAGTTTCTCCGTGGGTCAGCCCCAGCATTTT	CASSFSVGQPQHF
TRBV12-3/TRBV12-4	once	.	TRBJ2-1	TGTGCCAGCAGTATAGGGGGTAGGGATGAGCAGTTCTTC	CASSIGGRDEQFF
TRBV20-1	.	.	TRBJ1-1	TGCAGTGCTAGAGTTGCAGGGGTCACTGAAGCTTTCTTT	CSARVAGVTEAFF
TRBV27	.	.	TRBJ2-5	TGTGCCAGCAGTTCCCTCGACCCGTACAGGACCCAGTACTTC	CASSSLDPYRTQYF